A single sample is the source of the 23 T cell receptor beta chains below, sequenced in a study of control samples from healthy donors and cancer patients. Assay used: immunoSEQ multiplex PCR; TCRdb lists only in-frame clones, some missing. This sample carries 25,000 to 35,000 clones, roughly 94% of them seen once, and the ten largest clones take 6.6%. The sample was blood. The source of these receptors is a man between 60 and 75 years old in good health.

J is TRBJ1-1 and V is TRBV27; D gene ambiguous. V was clipped by 6 bases and J by 5 bases, with 16 bases between them. The CDR3 consists of 14 residues. Germline V CDR1 and CDR2: MNHEY, SMNVEV (reference sequence). CDR3 sequence (DNA): TGTGCCAGCAGGAGTTACGGTACGGGGACTGAAGCTTTCTTT. Translating gives CASRSYGTGTEAFF.

The chain has TRBV5-1 and TRBJ2-3; tentatively, D is TRBD2 (5 bases). V was pared by 2 bases and J by 2 bases, with 9 bases between. Germline CDR1 SGHRS, CDR2 YFSETQ. The CDR3 sequence is 14 residues long. The DNA of the CDR3 is TGCGCCAGCAGCTTAAGCGGAGACACAGATACGCAGTATTTT. Translation gives CASSLSGDTDTQYF.

The genes are TRBV6-4 and TRBJ1-2; no reliable D call. CDR3 length: 13 amino acids. Between the trimmed V and J ends, which lost 5 bases and 1 base, there was a span of 8 bases. Germline V lookup: CDR1 MRHNA, CDR2 SNTAGT. CDR3 protein: CASSPGFNYGYTF. In DNA, the CDR3 is TGTGCCAGCAGTCCGGGCTTTAACTATGGCTACACCTTC.

V is TRBV28 and J is TRBJ1-1; maybe TRBD1 (5 bases). The CDR3 loop spans 12 amino acids. Germline CDR1 and CDR2: MDHEN and SYDVKM. The V gene lost 7 bases and the J gene lost 3 bases, with 9 bases spanning the gap. CDR3 in DNA: TGTGCCAGCACCCAGGGTTACACTGAAGCTTTCTTT. This sequence encodes CASTQGYTEAFF.

This sequence joins TRBV5-8 and TRBJ2-2; 12 nucleotides line up with TRBD2. The CDR3 covers 17 residues. Germline CDR1 SGHTS, CDR2 YDEGEE. V dropped 4 bases and J dropped 1; count of bases not matched to a gene: 5. The CDR3 DNA sequence: TGTGCCAGCAGCCGTACTAGCGGGGGGAAGAACACCGGGGAGCTGTTTTTT. Translation: CASSRTSGGKNTGELFF. Variable domain in full (rest from reference TRBV5-8 and TRBJ2-2): EAGVTQSPTHLIKTRGQQATLRCSPISGHTSVYWYQQALGLGLQFLLWYDEGEERNRGNFPPRFSGRQFPNYSSELNVNALELEDSALYLCASSRTSGGKNTGELFFGEGSRLTVL.

The chain couples TRBV21-1 to TRBJ1-6; TRBD1 is the table's D call and was not checked against the DNA. TRBV21-1 is reported as a pseudogene. There are 15 residues in the CDR3. The CDR3 sequence: CASSNKDRVDPPLHF. CDR3 bases: TGTGCCAGCAGCAATAAGGACAGGGTAGACCCACCCCTCCACTTT.

This clone came up a few times. This rearrangement joins TRBV5-1 to TRBJ2-1; TRBD1 agrees at 7 bases. CDR1 and CDR2 (germline): SGHRS, YFSETQ. The junction had 20 bases not matched to a gene; V was cut back by 8 bases and J by 6 bases. This CDR3 comprises 17 residues. Written as DNA, the CDR3 is TGCGCCAGTGGAAGGGGGCACCGGGACACCAATACCAATGAGCAGTTCTTC. Its protein is CASGRGHRDTNTNEQFF.

The gene calls are TRBV19 and TRBJ1-1; TRBD1 might be the D (5 bases). V lost 3 bases and J 5 bases, leaving 10 bases between the germline ends. Germline CDR1 reads LNHDA; CDR2 reads SQIVND (reference sequence). This CDR3 comprises 13 residues. CDR3 nucleotide sequence: TGTGCCAGTAGTATTCTGAGGGGAACTGAAGCTTTCTTT. It yields the protein CASSILRGTEAFF.

This chain links TRBV5-4 with TRBJ1-1; 8 positions agree with TRBD1. The germline gives CDR1 SGHNT, CDR2 YYREEE (reference sequence). This CDR3 is built from 14 residues. The junction had 2 bases not matched to a gene; V was cut back by 2 bases and J by 2 bases. CDR3 nucleotides: TGTGCCAGCAGCTTCGCAGGGGGCAACACTGAAGCTTTCTTT. This codes for CASSFAGGNTEAFF.

This sequence joins TRBV18 and TRBJ1-1, with 9 positions matching TRBD1. Trimming removed 0 bases from V and 2 bases from J; junction bases left unmatched: 7. The CDR3 length is 17 residues. The germline gives CDR1 KGHSH, CDR2 LQKENI. The CDR3 bases are TGTGCCAGCTCACCACCCGGGACAGGGTTCCCAAACACTGAAGCTTTCTTT. Protein product: CASSPPGTGFPNTEAFF.

V is TRBV19 and J is TRBJ1-2, with 7 positions matching TRBD1. The CDR3 contains 14 residues. The germline V gene has CDR1 LNHDA and CDR2 SQIVND (reference sequence). The junction had 5 bases not matched to a gene; V was cut back by 7 bases and J by 0 bases. The CDR3 region has the DNA TGTGCCAGTAAGACAGGGCCGTCTAACTATGGCTACACCTTC. Amino acids: CASKTGPSNYGYTF.

The chain employs TRBV5-4 and TRBJ1-3; TRBD1 matches at 7 bases. Germline lookup yields CDR1 SGHNT and CDR2 YYREEE (reference sequence). Unmatched junction bases numbered 3, after V lost 4 bases and J lost 2 bases. The CDR3 sequence is 14 residues long. The CDR3 DNA follows: TGTGCCAGCAGCACTGGGACAGCTGGAAACACCATATATTTT. Amino acid sequence: CASSTGTAGNTIYF.

The CDR3 bases are TGTGCCAGCAGTAGGACTAGCGGGGGCGACGGGGAGCTGTTTTTT. Protein product: CASSRTSGGDGELFF. V is TRBV7-2 and J is TRBJ2-2, with 13 bases identical to TRBD2. The CDR3 covers 15 residues. J was trimmed by 7 bases and V by 6 bases; bases with no gene match: 5. Germline assignment: CDR1 SGHTA and CDR2 FQGNSA.

The CDR3 protein is CASSVEARNTDTQYF. CDR3 sequence (DNA): TGTGCCAGCAGCGTAGAGGCGAGGAATACAGATACGCAGTATTTT. This chain connects TRBV9 to TRBJ2-3, with D unclear. The germline V gene has CDR1 SGDLS and CDR2 YYNGEE. The CDR3 spans 15 residues. V was shortened by 0 bases and J by 3 bases, with 11 bases between the two germline ends.

The rearrangement uses TRBV30 and TRBJ1-1; D ambiguous. Germline V gene lookup returns CDR1 GTSNPN and CDR2 SVGIG (reference sequence). This CDR3 contains 13 residues. Trimming stripped 0 bases from V and 0 bases from J, with 5 bases between. The CDR3 DNA sequence: TGTGCCTGGAGTGTCTACCTGAACACTGAAGCTTTCTTT. Translating gives CAWSVYLNTEAFF. Combining the CDR3 with reference TRBV30 and TRBJ1-1 gives the whole variable domain SQTIHQWPATLVQPVGSPLSLECTVEGTSNPNLYWYRQAAGRGLQLLFYSVGIGQISSEVPQNLSASRPQDRQFILSSKKLLLSDSGFYLCAWSVYLNTEAFFGQGTRLTVV.

V gene TRBV6-6 combines with J gene TRBJ1-1, with 8 bases fitting TRBD1. V dropped 5 bases and J dropped 0; count of bases not matched to a gene: 11. Looked up from germline, CDR1 is MNHNY and CDR2 is SVGAGI (reference sequence). There are 17 residues in the CDR3. CDR3 bases: TGTGCCAGCAGTCGACAGGGGCGAAAGTACATGAACACTGAAGCTTTCTTT. Its protein is CASSRQGRKYMNTEAFF.

The genes are TRBV18 and TRBJ1-4, with D possibly being TRBD1 (6 bases). The germline V gene encodes CDR1 KGHSH and CDR2 LQKENI. The ends were cut back, 3 bases at V and 3 bases at J, with 8 bases in the middle. The CDR3 is 14 amino acids. The CDR3 DNA follows: TGTGCCAGCTCACCGGACAGCTCTAATGAAAAACTGTTTTTT. Protein product: CASSPDSSNEKLFF.

The J gene is TRBJ2-2, the V gene TRBV5-1, with D perhaps matching TRBD1 (6 bases). This CDR3 spans 15 amino acids. CDR1 is SGHRS and CDR2 is YFSETQ in the germline V gene. V was clipped by 3 bases and J by 8 bases, with 17 bases between them. CDR3 sequence (DNA): TGCGCCAGCAGCTCCCTTGGGGGCGCTTATGGGGAGCTGTTTTTT. Amino acids: CASSSLGGAYGELFF.

The chain has TRBV5-6 and TRBJ1-6; 10 bases map to TRBD1. Unmatched junction bases numbered 5, after V lost 4 bases and J lost 10 bases. Germline V gene data show CDR1 as SGHDT and CDR2 as YYEEEE. This CDR3 is 14 amino acids long. The CDR3 spells CASSRDRGGSPLHF. The CDR3 DNA sequence: TGTGCCAGCAGCCGGGACAGGGGTGGATCACCCCTCCACTTT.

The chain joins TRBV19 to TRBJ1-2, with 8 bases identical to TRBD1. CDR1 is LNHDA, CDR2 SQIVND, per germline (reference sequence). The CDR3 runs 13 residues. After removal of 5 bases from V and 4 bases from J, the junction contained 3 bases not matched to a gene. The CDR3 DNA follows: TGTGCCAGTAGTCGGACAGGGATCTATGGCTACACCTTC. It encodes CASSRTGIYGYTF.

The chain has TRBV5-5 and TRBJ1-4, with D possibly TRBD1 on 5 matching bases. Trimming took off 1 base at V and 7 bases at J, with 17 bases between the two ends. CDR1 and CDR2 (germline): SGHKS, YYEKEE (reference sequence). This CDR3 is built from 16 residues. CDR3 in amino acids: CASSLLWDAVSEKLFF. The CDR3 DNA is TGTGCCAGCAGCTTGTTGTGGGACGCGGTTAGTGAAAAACTGTTTTTT.

The chain is built from TRBV29-1 and TRBJ1-1, with D possibly being TRBD1 (5 bases). Looked up from germline, CDR1 is SQVTM and CDR2 is ANQGSEA. The V end lost 4 bases, the J end lost 1 base, and 13 bases lay between the germline ends. This CDR3 is built from 14 residues. This CDR3 reads CSVVGGVTNTEAFF. CDR3 DNA sequence: TGCAGCGTTGTCGGGGGAGTGACGAACACTGAAGCTTTCTTT.

The genes are TRBV30 and TRBJ2-1, with 9 bases fitting TRBD2. With V trimmed by 5 bases and J by 4 bases, 3 bases remained unmatched. The CDR3 runs to 13 residues. Germline-derived CDR1 and CDR2 are GTSNPN and SVGIG (reference sequence). DNA of the CDR3: TGTGCCTGGGGACTAGCGACTTACAATGAGCAGTTCTTC. It specifies CAWGLATYNEQFF.